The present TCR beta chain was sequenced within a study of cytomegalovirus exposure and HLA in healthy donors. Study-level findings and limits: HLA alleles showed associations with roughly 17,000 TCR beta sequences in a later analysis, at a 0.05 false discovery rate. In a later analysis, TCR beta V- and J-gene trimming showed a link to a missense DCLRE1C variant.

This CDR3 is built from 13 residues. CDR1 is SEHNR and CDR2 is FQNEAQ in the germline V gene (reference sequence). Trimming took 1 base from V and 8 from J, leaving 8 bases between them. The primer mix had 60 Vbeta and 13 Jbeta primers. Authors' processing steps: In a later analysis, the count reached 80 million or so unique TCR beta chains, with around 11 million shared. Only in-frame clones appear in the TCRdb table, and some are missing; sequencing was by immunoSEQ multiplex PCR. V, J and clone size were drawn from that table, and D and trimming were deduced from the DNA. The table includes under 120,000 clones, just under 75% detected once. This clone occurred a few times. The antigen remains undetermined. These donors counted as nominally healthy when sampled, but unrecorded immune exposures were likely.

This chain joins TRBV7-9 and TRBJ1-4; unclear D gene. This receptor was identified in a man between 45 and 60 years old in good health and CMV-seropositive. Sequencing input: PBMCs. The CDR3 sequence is CASSLVSSEKLFF. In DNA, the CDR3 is TGTGCCAGCAGCTTAGTCTCAAGCGAAAAACTGTTTTTT.